This entry lists 13 T cell receptor beta chains sequenced from one sample in a study of T cells in Graves' hyperthyroidism and ophthalmopathy. Researchers took RNA transcripts and amplified the TCR beta CDR3 regions from them. Initially, a first-round RT-PCR of the TCR CDR3 employed the HTBI primer set. One entry per CDR3 protein results from TCRdb running MiXCR on the multiplex PCR reads. The data contain 650,000 to 850,000 distinct CDR3 sequences, around 20% of them singletons. Specimen: blood. These receptors all stem from a woman in her 50s with Graves' hyperthyroidism that later progressed to Graves' ophthalmopathy.

The chain links TRBV18 to TRBJ1-2; tentative D call: TRBD1 (5 bases). Germline V gene lookup returns CDR1 KGHSH and CDR2 LQKENI. The CDR3 consists of 14 residues. The V gene lost 3 bases and the J gene lost 0 bases, with 8 bases spanning the gap. CDR3 in DNA: TGTGCCAGCTCACCGACAGAGCCTAACTATGGCTACACCTTC. Amino acid sequence: CASSPTEPNYGYTF.

This clonotype has more than one count but fewer than ten. V usage is TRBV14 and J usage is TRBJ2-1, with TRBD1 as a possible D gene (7 bases). The germline V and J ends were trimmed by 4 bases and 9 bases, with 19 bases remaining between them. Germline V gene lookup returns CDR1 SGHDN and CDR2 FVKESK. This CDR3 has 15 amino acids. The CDR3 DNA is TGTGCCAGCAGCCCACCGGAGGGGGCCTTCAGTGAGCAGTTCTTC. It specifies CASSPPEGAFSEQFF. Complete variable domain (other parts from reference TRBV14 and TRBJ2-1): EAGVTQFPSHSVIEKGQTVTLRCDPISGHDNLYWYRRVMGKEIKFLLHFVKESKQDESGMPNNRFLAERTGGTYSTLKVQPAELEDSGVYFCASSPPEGAFSEQFFGPGTRLTVL.

The table lists this clonotype with a few counts. The J gene is TRBJ1-2, the V gene TRBV5-1; TRBD1 might be the D (5 bases). This CDR3 is built from 16 residues. V was trimmed by 1 base and J by 4 bases, leaving 17 bases between them. Germline lookup yields CDR1 SGHRS and CDR2 YFSETQ. CDR3 loop: CASSLIQGRRAYGYTF. CDR3 coding DNA: TGCGCCAGCAGCTTGATCCAGGGCAGACGAGCCTATGGCTACACCTTC.

This clonotype was seen only once. The rearrangement joins TRBV20-1 to TRBJ2-7; D unresolved. Per germline, CDR1 DFQATT and CDR2 SNEGSKA (reference sequence). The CDR3 contains 10 residues. Trimming pared 4 bases from V and 5 bases from J, leaving 6 bases between. The CDR3 sequence is CSATLHEQYF. For the CDR3, the DNA is TGCAGTGCTACCCTTCACGAGCAGTACTTC.

This clonotype appeared many times. V usage is TRBV7-3 and J usage is TRBJ2-3; no definite D call. The CDR3 has 15 amino acids. Germline V gene lookup returns CDR1 SGHTA and CDR2 FQGTGA. V was cut by 2 bases and J by 2 bases, with 11 bases left in between. CDR3 DNA: TGTGCCAGCAGCTTATCCCCTAGAATCACAGATACGCAGTATTTT. This sequence encodes CASSLSPRITDTQYF.

This clonotype appeared a few times. The J gene is TRBJ2-3, the V gene TRBV6-9; D might be TRBD1 (6 bases). CDR3 length: 15 amino acids. The germline V gene encodes CDR1 MNHGY and CDR2 SVAAGI. The V end lost 4 bases, the J end lost 2 bases, and 13 bases lay between the germline ends. The CDR3 bases are TGTGCCAGCAGTTCCCGGACAGTCATCACAGATACGCAGTATTTT. Translated, it gives CASSSRTVITDTQYF.

This clonotype was observed a few times. The rearrangement links TRBV10-3 to TRBJ2-1; D might be TRBD2 (5 bases). Germline V lookup: CDR1 ENHRY, CDR2 SYGVKD. The CDR3 runs to 14 residues. V lost 10 bases, J lost 4 bases, and 17 bases lay in between. CDR3 residues: CATLRESGYNEQFF. The DNA for the CDR3 is TGTGCCACCCTCCGGGAAAGCGGTTACAATGAGCAGTTCTTC.

This clonotype was recorded many times. The CDR3 DNA sequence: TGTGCCAGCAGCGATATAGAAGCGGGTTATTGGGAGACCCAGTACTTC. As protein: CASSDIEAGYWETQYF. This chain uses TRBV3-1 with TRBJ2-5; the D gene is possibly TRBD2 (6 bases). Germline V gene sequence: CDR1 LGHDT, CDR2 YNNKEL (reference sequence). V shed 5 bases and J shed 5 bases, with 21 bases lying between them. This CDR3 has 16 amino acids.

This clonotype has more than one count but fewer than ten. CDR3 in amino acids: CSATGGRSTNEKLFF. The DNA of the CDR3 is TGCAGTGCGACGGGAGGAAGATCAACTAATGAAAAACTGTTTTTT. V gene TRBV20-1 combines with J gene TRBJ1-4, with no clear D. V was shortened by 6 bases and J by 0 bases, with 14 bases between the two germline ends. Germline V gene sequence: CDR1 DFQATT, CDR2 SNEGSKA (reference sequence). This CDR3 is 15 amino acids long.

The chain recombines TRBV5-1 with TRBJ1-1; no reliable D call. The CDR3 contains 15 residues. V lost 4 bases and J lost 0, with 13 bases in between. In germline, CDR1 is SGHRS, CDR2 YFSETQ. The DNA for the CDR3 is TGCGCCAGCAGCCTACCACACCTCATGAACACTGAAGCTTTCTTT. As protein: CASSLPHLMNTEAFF.

V gene TRBV12-3 or TRBV12-4 combines with J gene TRBJ1-2; weak D call: TRBD1 (5 bases). V shed 2 bases and J shed 8 bases, with 9 bases lying between them. The CDR3 has 12 amino acids. CDR3 sequence (DNA): TGTGCCAGCAGTTTAAAGGGGAAAGGCTACACCTTC. Its translation: CASSLKGKGYTF.

CDR3 nucleotides: TGCGCCAGCAGCCAAGATTCCGGGGGGATCAGTGAGACCCAGTACTTC. Encoded protein: CASSQDSGGISETQYF. The V call is TRBV4-1, the J call TRBJ2-5; TRBD2 agrees at 7 bases. V lost 0 bases and J lost 5; bases outside the gene matches: 9. CDR1 and CDR2 from the germline V gene are MGHRA and YSYEKL. The CDR3 contains 16 residues.

This clonotype has a handful of counts. This chain uses TRBV5-1 with TRBJ2-7; 9 positions match TRBD1. Unmatched junction bases numbered 7, after V lost 3 bases and J lost 3 bases. The CDR3 sequence is 15 residues long. Germline V CDR1 and CDR2: SGHRS, YFSETQ. Here the CDR3 reads CASSSGTGIFYEQYF. The CDR3 region has the DNA TGCGCCAGCAGCTCCGGGACAGGGATCTTCTACGAGCAGTACTTC.